This T cell receptor beta chain was sequenced in a study of blood T cell repertoires in COVID-19 (dated by TCRdb to 2020 to 2021). Looking at the study overall: Samples covering the acute and convalescent phases of COVID-19 were provided by collaborators in the United States, Italy and Spain. The prospective study material was composed of cDNA or gDNA derived from T cells, B-cell-depleted T cells, or PBMCs. Deeply sampled blood TCRbeta repertoires from subjects exposed to, actively infected with, or recovered from COVID-19 were included in the dataset. The repertoires were released in a freely available public database meant as a resource for research on the immune response to SARS-CoV-2. The samples were drawn from two sources: the first 160 participants of the ongoing ImmuneRACE study, and 1,200 or so subjects contributed by 6 global collaborators. Nearly every sample came with metadata listing a de-identified subject ID, COVID-19 status, age in years and sex. Where available, HLA class I and class II types were obtained from metadata supplied by the sample provider rather than from assay-based typing.

TCRbeta CDR3 regions were amplified from genomic DNA using the immunoSEQ Assay, a bias-controlled multiplex PCR. As for the authors' bioinformatics: The number of nucleated cells in each sample was estimated from the amplification of reference gene primers within the assay. To quantify the absolute abundance of each unique TCRbeta CDR3 rearrangement, sequence reads were collapsed and filtered. Productive Simpson clonality was computed per sample as the square root of Simpson's diversity index over productive rearrangements. This immuneACCESS table, as held by TCRdb, lists in-frame sequences with V and J called but not all clones. Of the missing ones, under half trace to an unresolved V gene in checked studies; the others have no known cause. The V and J calls and the clone size are those of that table, but D and trimming were determined from the DNA. Counted in this sample were 75,000 to 90,000 clones; about nine tenths of them appeared once. Together, the top ten hold 4.5% to 6% of the sample.

Points on this clone: Which antigen it targets is not known. No base quality information exists; no much larger clone differs at one position.

General study outcomes and caveats: The amount of clinical and demographic metadata varied by source and participant and was provided uncurated.

CDR1 and CDR2, looked up from the germline V gene, are MGHRA and YSYEKL. Trimming leaves V shorter by 1 base and J shorter by 1 base, with the junction holding 2 bases beyond the gene matches. The CDR3 has 15 amino acids, counting the end cysteine and phenylalanine. Just the 45-base CDR3 DNA is kept, in frame starting at base 1. Whole blood was collected in K2EDTA tubes by collaborating institutions according to the institutions' own protocols. For TCRbeta analysis, collaborators shipped samples in one of three forms: frozen whole blood, isolated PBMCs, or DNA extracted from either of those sample types.

The rearrangement joined TRBV4-1 to TRBJ1-1, and TRBD1 matches 8 of the central bases. The sample taken for sequencing was peripheral blood. This sequence was found in a man between 50 and 59 years old with active or convalescent COVID-19. The CDR3 here reads CASSQGTGPNTEAFF. The DNA reads TGCGCCAGCAGCCAAGGGACAGGGCCGAACACTGAAGCTTTCTTT.